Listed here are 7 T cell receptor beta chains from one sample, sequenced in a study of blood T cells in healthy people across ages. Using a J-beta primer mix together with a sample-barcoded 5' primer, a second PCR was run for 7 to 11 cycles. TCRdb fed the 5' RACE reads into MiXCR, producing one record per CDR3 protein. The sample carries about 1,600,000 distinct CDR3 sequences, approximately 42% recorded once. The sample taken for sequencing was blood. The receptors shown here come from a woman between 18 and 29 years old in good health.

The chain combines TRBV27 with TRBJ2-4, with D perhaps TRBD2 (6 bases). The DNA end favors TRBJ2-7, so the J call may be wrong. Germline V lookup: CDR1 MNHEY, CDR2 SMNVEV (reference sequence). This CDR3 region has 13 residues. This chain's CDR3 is CASRGDSDYEQYF. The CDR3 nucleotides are TGTGCCAGCAGGGGGGACTCAGACTACGAGCAGTACTTC.

The CDR3 loop reads CASSLQATYEQYF. CDR3 nucleotide sequence: TGTGCCAGCAGCTTACAGGCGACATACGAGCAGTACTTC. This rearrangement joins TRBV11-2 to TRBJ2-5; D unclear. The J call is doubtful: the DNA matches TRBJ2-7 better. Germline V CDR1 and CDR2: SGHAT, FQNNGV. The CDR3 length is 13 residues.

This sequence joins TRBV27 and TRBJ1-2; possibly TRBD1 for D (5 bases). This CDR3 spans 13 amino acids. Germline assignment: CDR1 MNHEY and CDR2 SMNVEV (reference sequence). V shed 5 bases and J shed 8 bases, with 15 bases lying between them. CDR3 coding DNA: TGTGCCAGCAGTCTGGAGGGGCCGGAAGGCTACACCTTC. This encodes CASSLEGPEGYTF.

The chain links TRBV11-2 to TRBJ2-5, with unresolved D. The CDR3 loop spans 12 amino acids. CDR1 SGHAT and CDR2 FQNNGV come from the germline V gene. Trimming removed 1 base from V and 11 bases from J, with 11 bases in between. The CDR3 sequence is CASSLGGDVQYF. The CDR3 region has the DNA TGTGCCAGCAGCTTAGGGGGTGATGTGCAGTACTTC.

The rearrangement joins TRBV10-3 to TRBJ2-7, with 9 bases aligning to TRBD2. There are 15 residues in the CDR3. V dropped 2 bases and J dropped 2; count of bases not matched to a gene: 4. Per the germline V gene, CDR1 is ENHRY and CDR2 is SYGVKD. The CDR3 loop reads CAISERAGGPYEQYF. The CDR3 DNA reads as TGTGCCATCAGTGAGAGGGCGGGGGGGCCCTACGAGCAGTACTTC.

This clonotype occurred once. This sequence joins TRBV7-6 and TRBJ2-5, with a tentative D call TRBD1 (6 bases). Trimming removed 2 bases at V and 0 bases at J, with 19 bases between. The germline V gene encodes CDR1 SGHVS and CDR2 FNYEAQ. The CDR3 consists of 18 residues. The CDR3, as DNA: TGTGCCAGCAGCTTACCCGTCCCAGGGGCGGTGGACCAAGAGACCCAGTACTTC. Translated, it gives CASSLPVPGAVDQETQYF.

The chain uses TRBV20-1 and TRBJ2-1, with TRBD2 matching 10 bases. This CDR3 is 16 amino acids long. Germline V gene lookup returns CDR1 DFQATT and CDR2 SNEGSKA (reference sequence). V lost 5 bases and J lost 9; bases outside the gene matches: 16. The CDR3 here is CSAFPPRGLATGEQFF. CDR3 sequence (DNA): TGCAGTGCTTTTCCCCCCCGGGGACTAGCGACCGGTGAGCAGTTCTTC.